The text below deals with one T cell receptor (beta chain). The assay was immunoSEQ multiplex PCR, and TCRdb's table has in-frame clones only and misses some. The sample has about 350,000 clones, over 75% seen once; the top ten hold around 3.6%. This specimen comes from a study of Ad26.COV2.S vaccination and SARS-CoV-2 variants. With 3 bases clipped from V and 3 bases from J, the junction kept 7 bases outside the gene matches. The CDR3 has 15 residues. CDR1 is LNHDA and CDR2 is SQIVND in the germline V gene (reference sequence). Treatment denoted: 15 to 20 received Ad26.COV2.S at low or high dose, single or two shots; several received placebo; per-sample allocation not given. Sampling happened 63 days after the first vaccine or placebo injection.

This chain links TRBV19 with TRBJ2-7; 8 positions agree with TRBD2. This material consisted of peripheral blood, taken in a trial of Ad26.COV2.S vaccine versus placebo. The sequence was collected from a person between 18 and 59 years old who received the Ad26.COV2.S COVID-19 vaccine or a placebo. CDR3 sequence (DNA): TGTGCCAGTAGTATCACGGGGGGGCCGGTCTACGAGCAGTACTTC. Protein: CASSITGGPVYEQYF.